Listed below are T cell receptor beta chains from one sample, sequenced in a study of T-cell memory formation after mild COVID-19. TCRdb processed the 5' RACE reads anew with MiXCR; each CDR3 protein has one entry. In the table there are some 490,000 distinct CDR3 sequences, 15% to 20% of which are singletons. Sample: PBMCs or a T cell subset sorted from them (not recorded which). The receptors come from an adult woman who had mild COVID-19 (a few samples of this study predate the infection). Cell type and time point are not known. Both conserved end residues are part of each CDR3. The D gene is left open where the match is weak. Some rows have no size entry. The others give once, few or many, or a class for an expanded clone.

DNA: TGCAGCGTGCACGCAGGGGCCTACATTGGGACCGGGGAGCTGTTTTTT
CDR3: CSVHAGAYIGTGELFF
size: many
D: .
V: TRBV29-1
J: TRBJ2-2

DNA: TGTGCCAGCAGCTTGAACAGGGGGAACACCGGGGAGCTGTTTTTT
CDR3: CASSLNRGNTGELFF
size: few
D: TRBD1
V: TRBV5-5
J: TRBJ2-2

DNA: TGTGCCAGCAGCCCGTTTCTAGCGGGAGAGTACGAGCAGTACTTC
CDR3: CASSPFLAGEYEQYF
size: few
D: TRBD2
V: TRBV6-5
J: TRBJ2-7

DNA: TGCAGTGCTACCCCCGACACTGAAGCTTTCTTT
CDR3: CSATPDTEAFF
size: .
D: .
V: TRBV20-1
J: TRBJ1-1

DNA: TGTGCCAGCAGCCTTCGGGACTGGCAAGAGACCCAGTACTTC
CDR3: CASSLRDWQETQYF
size: few
D: .
V: TRBV3-1
J: TRBJ2-5

DNA: TGTGCCAGCAGCTTAGGGGCAGGAAGCTCCTATAATTCACCCCTCCACTTT
CDR3: CASSLGAGSSYNSPLHF
size: .
D: .
V: TRBV7-9
J: TRBJ1-6

DNA: TGTGCCAGCAGCCAAGAACCAGAAGTCTACACCGGGGAGCTGTTTTTT
CDR3: CASSQEPEVYTGELFF
size: .
D: .
V: TRBV14
J: TRBJ2-2

DNA: TGTGCCAGCAGTTTCCAGGGGGCCCATGAGCAGTTCTTC
CDR3: CASSFQGAHEQFF
size: .
D: TRBD1
V: TRBV27
J: TRBJ2-1

DNA: TGTGCCAGCAGTGAAATCCCGGGACTACCATCCTACGAGCAGTACTTC
CDR3: CASSEIPGLPSYEQYF
size: .
D: TRBD2
V: TRBV6-2/TRBV6-3
J: TRBJ2-7

DNA: TGTGCCAGCAGCTTAGCAGCTAGCCGAGACAATGAGCAGTTCTTC
CDR3: CASSLAASRDNEQFF
size: .
D: .
V: TRBV7-9
J: TRBJ2-1

DNA: TGCAGCGTTCCGACAGGGGCTTACTATGGCTACACCTTC
CDR3: CSVPTGAYYGYTF
size: .
D: TRBD1
V: TRBV29-1
J: TRBJ1-2

DNA: TGTGCCAGCAGGATTACGATGCGGGGGGCGTCGGGTTGGCATACGCAGTATTTT
CDR3: CASRITMRGASGWHTQYF
size: .
D: TRBD2
V: TRBV12-3/TRBV12-4
J: TRBJ2-3

DNA: TGTGCCAGTAGTACCGATCTAGAGACCCAGTACTTC
CDR3: CASSTDLETQYF
size: few
D: .
V: TRBV19
J: TRBJ2-5

DNA: TGTGCCATCAGTGACTACGGGGGGGTGCAAAGTTCCTACGAGCAGTACTTC
CDR3: CAISDYGGVQSSYEQYF
size: few
D: TRBD2
V: TRBV10-3
J: TRBJ2-7

DNA: TGTGCCACCAGCAGCCAATCCCCGGGAGGCGGGGATACGCAGTATTTT
CDR3: CATSSQSPGGGDTQYF
size: .
D: TRBD2
V: TRBV15
J: TRBJ2-3

DNA: TGTGCCACCAGTGAAAGGGACAGGGAGGCCGGGGAGCTGTTTTTT
CDR3: CATSERDREAGELFF
size: .
D: TRBD1
V: TRBV24-1
J: TRBJ2-2

DNA: TGCGCCAGCAGCTTGGATGGGGTTGGGGAGCCCCAGCATTTT
CDR3: CASSLDGVGEPQHF
size: few
D: .
V: TRBV5-1
J: TRBJ1-5

DNA: TGCAGTGCTAGAGTTCCCGGCAATGAGCAGTTCTTC
CDR3: CSARVPGNEQFF
size: .
D: .
V: TRBV20-1
J: TRBJ2-1

DNA: TGCAGTATCAAGGACAGGTACTCCTACGAGCAGTACTTC
CDR3: CSIKDRYSYEQYF
size: .
D: TRBD1
V: TRBV20-1
J: TRBJ2-7

DNA: TGTGCCAGCAGCTCAACTAGTTCTGTCGATACGCAGTATTTT
CDR3: CASSSTSSVDTQYF
size: few
D: .
V: TRBV12-3/TRBV12-4
J: TRBJ2-3

DNA: TGTGCCATCAGTGAGTCCGTAGGGACAGGGGCCTACGAGCAGTACTTC
CDR3: CAISESVGTGAYEQYF
size: .
D: TRBD1
V: TRBV10-3
J: TRBJ2-7

DNA: TGTGCCAGCAGCCTAGCGGCCGTGGGGCTGGGTTCACCCCTCCACTTT
CDR3: CASSLAAVGLGSPLHF
size: few
D: .
V: TRBV7-8
J: TRBJ1-6

DNA: TGTGCCAGCTCAGTTGCGGGGGGAGAGCAGTACTTC
CDR3: CASSVAGGEQYF
size: .
D: TRBD2
V: TRBV18
J: TRBJ2-7

DNA: TGTGCCAGCAGCTTAGTGGGGGACTCCTACAATGAGCAGTTCTTC
CDR3: CASSLVGDSYNEQFF
size: many
D: .
V: TRBV7-6
J: TRBJ2-1

DNA: TGTGCCAGCAGCTTAGGTCCCGCGAGGAACACTGAAGCTTTCTTT
CDR3: CASSLGPARNTEAFF
size: few
D: .
V: TRBV7-9
J: TRBJ1-1

DNA: TGTGCCAGTAATTCGGGACAAGGAGCCTACGAGCAGTACTTC
CDR3: CASNSGQGAYEQYF
size: .
D: .
V: TRBV6-6
J: TRBJ2-7

DNA: TGTGCCACCAGTGGCCACCAGGACGGGAAAAACATTCAGTACTTC
CDR3: CATSGHQDGKNIQYF
size: few
D: .
V: TRBV24-1
J: TRBJ2-4

DNA: TGTGCTAGTGGTATAAACAGGGGTCCGAACACTGAAGCTTTCTTT
CDR3: CASGINRGPNTEAFF
size: .
D: TRBD1
V: TRBV12-5
J: TRBJ1-1

DNA: TGTGCCAGCAGGTACCGGGACAGAACCACAGATACGCAGTATTTT
CDR3: CASRYRDRTTDTQYF
size: .
D: TRBD1
V: TRBV2
J: TRBJ2-3

DNA: TGTGCCAGCAGCCAGCGGGGGCTAGCGGAGTCCACAGATACGCAGTATTTT
CDR3: CASSQRGLAESTDTQYF
size: few
D: TRBD2
V: TRBV7-9
J: TRBJ2-3

DNA: TGTGCCAGCAGTTACGGATGGACACCTCAAGAGACCCAGTACTTC
CDR3: CASSYGWTPQETQYF
size: few
D: .
V: TRBV6-5
J: TRBJ2-5

DNA: TGCGCCAGCAGCCAATCCGTAGCCTTCAATGAGCAGTTCTTC
CDR3: CASSQSVAFNEQFF
size: .
D: .
V: TRBV4-3
J: TRBJ2-1